The subject of this entry is one TCR beta chain. This entry comes from a study of blood T cell repertoires in COVID-19. Study details: COVID-19 samples collected from the United States, Italy and Spain covered acute and convalescent phases. T cells, B-cell-depleted T cells, or PBMCs provided the cDNA or gDNA that served as material.

In the authors' workflow: Estimation of nucleated cell counts relied on the amplification of reference gene primers. Assay used: immunoSEQ multiplex PCR; TCRdb lists only in-frame clones, some missing. D and trimming were read from the DNA, whereas the V and J calls and clone size are those reported in that table. The data contain under 250,000 clones, around 83% of them singletons. Sequenced: peripheral blood. This sequence originates from a middle-aged man with active or convalescent COVID-19.

CDR3 bases: TGTGCCTGGAGGGACAGGGCAGGGAACACTGAAGCTTTCTTT. This gives the protein CAWRDRAGNTEAFF. The chain employs TRBV30 and TRBJ1-1; 8 nucleotides agree with TRBD1. CDR1 GTSNPN and CDR2 SVGIG come from the germline V gene (reference sequence). After removal of 3 bases from V and 1 base from J, the junction contained 4 bases not matched to a gene. The CDR3 totals 14 residues.